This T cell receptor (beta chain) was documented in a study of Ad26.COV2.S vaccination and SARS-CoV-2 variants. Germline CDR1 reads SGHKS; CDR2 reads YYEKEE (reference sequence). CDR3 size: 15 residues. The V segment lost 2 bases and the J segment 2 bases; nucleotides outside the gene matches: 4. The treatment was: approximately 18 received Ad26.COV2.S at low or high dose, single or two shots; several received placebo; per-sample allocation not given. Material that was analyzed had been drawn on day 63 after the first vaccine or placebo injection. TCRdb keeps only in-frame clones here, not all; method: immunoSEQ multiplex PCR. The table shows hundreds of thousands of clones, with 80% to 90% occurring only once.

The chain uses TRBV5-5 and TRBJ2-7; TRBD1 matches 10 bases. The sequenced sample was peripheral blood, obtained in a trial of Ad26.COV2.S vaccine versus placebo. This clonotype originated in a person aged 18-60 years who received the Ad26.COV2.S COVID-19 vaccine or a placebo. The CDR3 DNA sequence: TGTGCCAGCAGCTTCGCCGGGACAGGGGCCTACGAGCAGTACTTC. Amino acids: CASSFAGTGAYEQYF.